This TCR beta chain is from a study of blood T cell repertoires in COVID-19. Study as a whole: Samples taken during acute and convalescent COVID-19 were collected in the United States, Italy and Spain.

Authors' analysis steps: Amplification of reference gene primers was used by the study to estimate nucleated cell counts. Sequencing used immunoSEQ multiplex PCR; TCRdb keeps in-frame clones, though not all of them. The V and J calls and the clone size are those of that table, but D and trimming were determined from the DNA. The sample consists of fewer than 400,000 clones, 80% to 90% of them appearing once. V lost 10 bases and J lost 8; bases outside the gene matches: 10. The CDR3 consists of 15 residues. Germline V gene lookup returns CDR1 KGHDR and CDR2 SFDVKD. Individuals aged roughly 18 to 100 years were recruited from 20 to 25 US areas. Participants had their cohort set by participant-reported clinical history.

This TCR was sampled from a man aged 30 to 39 who had recovered from COVID-19. Source material: PBMCs or T cells enriched from blood (not recorded which). V usage is TRBV24-1 and J usage is TRBJ2-1, with 13 bases fitting TRBD2. DNA of the CDR3: TGTGCCACGGCAATGACTAGCGGGGGGAAATATGAGCAGTTCTTC. This gives the protein CATAMTSGGKYEQFF.